One and the same sample provided the 25 T cell receptor beta chains below, sequenced in a study of shared clonotypes between healthy human individuals (dated by TCRdb to the early 2020s). Library preparation employed the immunoSEQ multiplex PCR assay. TCRdb retrieved this table from immuneACCESS and kept in-frame rearrangements only. Not all clones are present; in checked studies, unresolved V genes account for under half, and no reason is known for the remainder. For this sample the table gives about 690,000 clones, of which 90% were detected only once. Together, the top ten hold about a third of the sample. Sequenced: memory CD8+ T cells from PBMCs. Read against the paper, the sample's cell subset or site label means: CD45RO+ cells pooled with CCR7-negative TemRA cells. These receptors all stem from a man younger than 35 in good health. Some clones in this sample may be carry-over from other donors' samples.

CDR3 bases: TGTGCCAGCAGCTTGGCCCCGGGAGGGCTTTACGAGCAGTACTTC. Residues: CASSLAPGGLYEQYF. The rearrangement joins TRBV5-4 to TRBJ2-7; 8 bases match TRBD2. Germline-derived CDR1 and CDR2 are SGHNT and YYREEE (reference sequence). Germline trimming cut 0 bases from V and 4 bases from J; bases unmatched to any gene: 6. The CDR3 spans 15 residues.

The rearrangement uses TRBV27 and TRBJ2-7, with 7 bases identical to TRBD2. Germline V gene lookup returns CDR1 MNHEY and CDR2 SMNVEV (reference sequence). Unmatched junction bases numbered 13, after V lost 6 bases and J lost 2 bases. The CDR3 length is 16 residues. This CDR3 is CASSLLTTGGPYEQYF. DNA for the CDR3: TGTGCCAGCAGCCTCCTCACAACGGGAGGCCCCTACGAGCAGTACTTC.

The rearrangement uses TRBV7-9 and TRBJ1-2; D remains unclear. The CDR3 is 15 amino acids. Germline V gene lookup returns CDR1 SEHNR and CDR2 FQNEAQ (reference sequence). V was shortened by 5 bases and J by 2 bases, with 15 bases between the two germline ends. The CDR3 nucleotides are TGTGCCAGCAGCACACTCGGACGGCCGAACTATGGCTACACCTTC. Encoded protein: CASSTLGRPNYGYTF.

The chain uses TRBV21-1 and TRBJ2-7; TRBD2 is taken as the D call from the table, unchecked against the DNA. TRBV21-1 is a recognized pseudogene. The CDR3 runs to 14 residues. CDR3 loop: CASSKGEGPSEQYF. In DNA, the CDR3 is TGTGCCAGCAGCAAAGGGGAGGGACCCTCCGAGCAGTACTTC.

The chain employs TRBV7-9 and TRBJ2-5; a weak D match, TRBD2 (5 bases). V dropped 5 bases and J dropped 4 bases, with 14 bases sitting between them. This CDR3 is built from 14 residues. The germline gives CDR1 SEHNR, CDR2 FQNEAQ (reference sequence). This CDR3 reads CASSPHEGGETQYF. In DNA, the CDR3 is TGTGCCAGCAGCCCACACGAGGGTGGAGAGACCCAGTACTTC. The entire variable domain, with the rest obtained from reference TRBV7-9 and TRBJ2-5, is as follows: DTGVSQNPRHKITKRGQNVTFRCDPISEHNRLYWYRQTLGQGPEFLTYFQNEAQLEKSRLLSDRFSAERPKGSFSTLEIQRTEQGDSAMYLCASSPHEGGETQYFGPGTRLLVL.

The V and J genes are TRBV27 and TRBJ2-3, with 7 bases aligning to TRBD1. Losses at the gene ends were 5 bases for V and 6 bases for J; bases not matched to a gene: 11. This CDR3 is 15 amino acids long. Germline V CDR1 and CDR2: MNHEY, SMNVEV (reference sequence). CDR3 residues: CASSAQGFFGDTQYF. The CDR3 region has the DNA TGTGCCAGCAGTGCACAGGGGTTTTTTGGGGATACGCAGTATTTT.

The DNA for the CDR3 is TGTGCCAGCAGCCAAGAAACGCGTGGACCAAACACCATATATTTT. It specifies CASSQETRGPNTIYF. The rearrangement joins TRBV14 to TRBJ1-3; D gene ambiguous. Per the germline V gene, CDR1 is SGHDN and CDR2 is FVKESK. The ends were cut back, 0 bases at V and 6 bases at J, with 12 bases in the middle. The CDR3 covers 15 residues.

This rearrangement joins TRBV28 to TRBJ1-1; unclear D gene. The CDR3 consists of 12 residues. Deletions cut 10 bases from V and 2 bases from J, with 11 bases between. CDR1 is MDHEN and CDR2 is SYDVKM in the germline V gene. The CDR3 spells CATLYANTEAFF. The CDR3 DNA reads TGTGCCACCCTGTATGCTAACACTGAAGCTTTCTTT. The full variable domain, rest sourced from reference TRBV28 and TRBJ1-1, is DVKVTQSSRYLVKRTGEKVFLECVQDMDHENMFWYRQDPGLGLRLIYFSYDVKMKEKGDIPEGYSVSREKKERFSLILESASTNQTSMYLCATLYANTEAFFGQGTRLTVV.

V gene TRBV4-1 combines with J gene TRBJ2-3, with unresolved D. Germline lookup yields CDR1 MGHRA and CDR2 YSYEKL. The CDR3 runs 16 residues. Trimming took off 2 bases at V and 0 bases at J, with 12 bases between the two ends. The CDR3 DNA sequence: TGCGCCAGCAGCCAATACACCGACACGAGCACAGATACGCAGTATTTT. Residues: CASSQYTDTSTDTQYF.

This clone was seen just once. The chain recombines TRBV27 with TRBJ1-4, with TRBD1 matching 8 bases. The CDR3 spans 15 residues. CDR1 is MNHEY and CDR2 is SMNVEV in the germline V gene (reference sequence). The V gene end was trimmed by 5 bases and the J gene end by 8 bases; junction bases not matched to a gene: 10. CDR3 sequence reads: CASSPLSGGFEKLFF. The CDR3, as DNA: TGTGCCAGCAGTCCCCTTTCAGGGGGCTTCGAAAAACTGTTTTTT. The complete variable domain, with remaining parts taken from reference TRBV27 and TRBJ1-4, reads EAQVTQNPRYLITVTGKKLTVTCSQNMNHEYMSWYRQDPGLGLRQIYYSMNVEVTDKGDVPEGYKVSRKEKRNFPLILESPSPNQTSLYFCASSPLSGGFEKLFFGSGTQLSVL.

The V gene is TRBV7-9, the J gene TRBJ2-7, with 10 bases lining up with TRBD1. CDR1 SEHNR and CDR2 FQNEAQ come from the germline V gene (reference sequence). This CDR3 contains 14 residues. The trim removed 5 bases at V and 3 bases at J, leaving 4 bases unmatched. CDR3 loop: CASSPGDRGYEQYF. The CDR3 DNA reads as TGTGCCAGCAGCCCGGGGGACAGGGGCTACGAGCAGTACTTC.

This chain joins TRBV7-6 and TRBJ2-1; 7 nucleotides match TRBD2. The germline CDR1 and CDR2 sequences are SGHVS and FNYEAQ. The CDR3 covers 17 residues. V lost 0 bases and J lost 5; bases outside the gene matches: 10. In DNA form, the CDR3 reads TGTGCCAGCAGCTTAGCTACCGGGACTACTCATAACAATGAGCAGTTCTTC. Translating it yields CASSLATGTTHNNEQFF.

This chain joins TRBV19 and TRBJ2-6; D perhaps matches TRBD2 (6 bases). Germline V gene sequence: CDR1 LNHDA, CDR2 SQIVND (reference sequence). Trimming stripped 3 bases from V and 1 base from J, with 16 bases between. The CDR3 runs 18 residues. CDR3 coding DNA: TGTGCCAGTAGTATCACGGACGTAGGACTATCTGGGGCCAACGTCCTGACTTTC. Amino acid sequence: CASSITDVGLSGANVLTF.

This clone is a singleton in its sample. The chain uses TRBV5-6 and TRBJ2-1, with 12 bases matching TRBD2. Trimming at V came to 4 bases and at J to 7 bases, leaving 9 bases not matched to a gene. The CDR3 has 16 amino acids. Per the germline V gene, CDR1 is SGHDT and CDR2 is YYEEEE. This chain's CDR3 is CASSTTSGRIVNEQFF. CDR3 sequence (DNA): TGTGCCAGCAGCACGACTAGCGGGAGAATCGTAAATGAGCAGTTCTTC.

This clone appeared a few times. J is TRBJ1-1 and V is TRBV6-4; the D is unclear. The CDR3 totals 13 residues. V was clipped by 0 bases and J by 3 bases, with 5 bases between them. From germline, CDR1 is MRHNA and CDR2 SNTAGT. Written as DNA, the CDR3 is TGTGCCAGCAGTGACTCGCCCGACACTGAAGCTTTCTTT. Translated, it gives CASSDSPDTEAFF.

This chain links TRBV9 with TRBJ1-1; no clear D. The CDR3 sequence is 14 residues long. The V end lost 3 bases, the J end lost 4 bases, and 13 bases lay between the germline ends. Germline CDR1 reads SGDLS; CDR2 reads YYNGEE. The CDR3 coding sequence is TGTGCCAGCAGCGCTGGACTCCTCGGCACTGAAGCTTTCTTT. Translated: CASSAGLLGTEAFF.

This chain joins TRBV9 and TRBJ1-5; tentative D call: TRBD1 (5 bases). Germline values: CDR1 SGDLS, CDR2 YYNGEE. The CDR3 contains 14 residues. V lost 0 bases and J lost 5, with 9 bases in between. The CDR3: CASSVGAGYQPQHF. The CDR3 DNA follows: TGTGCCAGCAGCGTAGGGGCAGGGTATCAGCCCCAGCATTTT.

The V gene is TRBV10-2, the J gene TRBJ2-1, with D possibly matching TRBD2 (5 bases). The CDR3 totals 14 residues. Trimming took 10 bases from V and 3 from J, leaving 16 bases between them. CDR1 WSHSY and CDR2 SAAADI come from the germline V gene. The CDR3 sequence: CATSGGSSYNEQFF. The CDR3 DNA is TGCGCCACCTCTGGCGGGTCAAGCTACAATGAGCAGTTCTTC.

V usage is TRBV5-5 and J usage is TRBJ2-3, with D tentatively TRBD2 (6 bases). Germline V gene sequence: CDR1 SGHKS, CDR2 YYEKEE (reference sequence). The CDR3 consists of 13 residues. Trimming took off 1 base at V and 5 bases at J, with 8 bases between the two ends. Here the CDR3 DNA reads TGTGCCAGCAGCTTGCCAGCGGGAGATACGCAGTATTTT. This encodes CASSLPAGDTQYF.

The V call is TRBV6-5, the J call TRBJ1-1; D is perhaps TRBD1 (5 bases). The CDR3 length is 13 residues. V was clipped by 6 bases and J by 3 bases, with 11 bases between them. The V gene's germline CDR1 is MNHEY and CDR2 SVGAGI. The CDR3 sequence is CASRTGGDTEAFF. The CDR3 DNA reads as TGTGCCAGCAGGACCGGAGGGGACACTGAAGCTTTCTTT.

The chain recombines TRBV27 with TRBJ1-2; TRBD1 might be the D (5 bases). Germline V lookup: CDR1 MNHEY, CDR2 SMNVEV (reference sequence). The CDR3 has 13 amino acids. V shed 5 bases and J shed 8 bases, with 15 bases lying between them. CDR3 sequence: CASSPAGGSGYTF. The CDR3 nucleotides read TGTGCCAGCAGTCCCGCGGGGGGTTCAGGCTACACCTTC.

This rearrangement joins TRBV19 to TRBJ1-4, with a weak D call TRBD1 (5 bases). The germline V gene encodes CDR1 LNHDA and CDR2 SQIVND (reference sequence). Between the trimmed V and J ends, which lost 7 bases and 8 bases, there was a span of 26 bases. This CDR3 spans 17 amino acids. CDR3 DNA: TGTGCCAGTACCCACTTGGGCTGGGACCTCAAAGACGAAAAACTGTTTTTT. It codes for CASTHLGWDLKDEKLFF.

This clone was picked up a small number of times. V gene TRBV9 combines with J gene TRBJ2-1, with D perhaps TRBD2 (5 bases). Germline assignment: CDR1 SGDLS and CDR2 YYNGEE. The CDR3 extends over 16 amino acids. V lost 7 bases and J 2 bases, leaving 19 bases between the germline ends. The CDR3 DNA reads as TGTGCCAGCTCCGGAGCGGTACGAGCTCCCTACAATGAGCAGTTCTTC. Encoded protein: CASSGAVRAPYNEQFF.

CDR3 sequence reads: CSVEVRYEQYF. The CDR3 coding sequence is TGCAGCGTTGAAGTCCGTTACGAGCAGTACTTC. The chain carries TRBV29-1 and TRBJ2-5; D uncertain. The DNA end lines up better with TRBJ2-7; the J call may be wrong. This CDR3 is built from 11 residues. Germline values: CDR1 SQVTM, CDR2 ANQGSEA.

The rearrangement uses TRBV29-1 and TRBJ2-1, with 9 bases aligning to TRBD2. With 6 bases clipped from V and 2 bases from J, the junction kept 5 bases outside the gene matches. The CDR3 has 14 residues. CDR1 is SQVTM, CDR2 ANQGSEA, per germline. The CDR3 DNA sequence: TGCAGCGTGCTAGCGGGACGAACCTACAATGAGCAGTTCTTC. Translation: CSVLAGRTYNEQFF.